The source of this T cell receptor beta chain is a study of OX40 agonist ivuxolimab in advanced cancers. The wider study: Aged roughly 23 to 79 with a mean of 60 years, they were about 83% male.

The length of the CDR3 is 13 residues. Trimming stripped 4 bases from V and 1 base from J, with 7 bases between. CDR1 and CDR2 (germline): MRHNA, SNTAGT. As for this clone: Antigen unknown.

Measured with immunoSEQ multiplex PCR; TCRdb has only the in-frame clones, and not every one. Of 65,000 or so clones listed, roughly 80% are singletons. Regarding the study as a whole: At 0.1 to 3.0 mg/kg, CD4+ and CD8+ blood T cells expanded clonally by week 6.

The sample in question was CD4+ or CD8+ T cells sorted from blood, obtained in a trial of the OX40 agonist ivuxolimab. The clonotype was recovered from an adult with an advanced solid tumor such as melanoma, head and neck, liver or kidney cancer. The chain recombines TRBV6-4 with TRBJ1-2, with a weak D call TRBD1 (5 bases). The CDR3 DNA sequence: TGTGCCAGCAGTGTCGACAGTAACTATGGCTACACCTTC. The encoded protein is CASSVDSNYGYTF.